These 32 T cell receptor beta chains share one sample of origin, sequenced in a study of early T cells in non-severe SARS-CoV-2 infection. One entry per CDR3 protein results from TCRdb running MiXCR on the 5' RACE reads. The profile covers roughly 30,000 distinct CDR3 sequences, with about 4.5% appearing a single time and about 6% taken by the ten largest. What was sequenced was whole blood. All receptors derive from an adult who was a healthcare worker with PCR-confirmed SARS-CoV-2 infection or an uninfected control (not recorded which).

This clonotype occurred many times. This chain links TRBV7-9 with TRBJ1-1; no reliable D call. Germline V gene lookup returns CDR1 SEHNR and CDR2 FQNEAQ (reference sequence). The CDR3 runs 14 residues. V was trimmed by 5 bases and J by 0 bases, leaving 10 bases between them. The CDR3 DNA reads TGTGCCAGCAGCGCCGTGAGCATGAACACTGAAGCTTTCTTT. Amino acid sequence: CASSAVSMNTEAFF.

This chain links TRBV18 with TRBJ2-7, with 7 bases matching TRBD1. The CDR3 runs to 14 residues. Germline values: CDR1 KGHSH, CDR2 LQKENI. After removal of 3 bases from V and 3 bases from J, the junction contained 5 bases not matched to a gene. The CDR3 is CASSPQGQSYEQYF. CDR3 bases: TGTGCCAGCTCACCCCAGGGACAGAGCTACGAGCAGTACTTC.

This clonotype was detected many times. This CDR3 fails to terminate in the conserved phenylalanine or tryptophan, so it likely reflects a read error. This rearrangement joins TRBV7-9 to TRBJ1-1, with D perhaps TRBD1 (5 bases). V was clipped by 4 bases and J by 3 bases, with 21 bases between them. Germline-derived CDR1 and CDR2 are SEHNR and FQNEAQ (reference sequence). The CDR3 length is 17 residues. CDR3 DNA sequence: TGTGCCAGCAGCTCTGCTTTATCCGGGACGGATGACACTGAAGCTTTCTCT. It translates to CASSSALSGTDDTEAFS.

This clonotype was seen ten or more times. The chain joins TRBV19 to TRBJ2-3, with 11 positions matching TRBD1. The CDR3 spans 15 residues. Germline CDR1 LNHDA, CDR2 SQIVND (reference sequence). V lost 3 bases, J lost 4 bases, and 3 bases stayed unmatched. The CDR3 DNA is TGTGCCAGTAGTATTGGGACAGGGGGGCCAGATACGCAGTATTTT. Translated, it gives CASSIGTGGPDTQYF. Drawing the rest from reference TRBV19 and TRBJ2-3, the complete variable domain is DGGITQSPKYLFRKEGQNVTLSCEQNLNHDAMYWYRQDPGQGLRLIYYSQIVNDFQKGDIAEGYSVSREKKESFPLTVTSAQKNPTAFYLCASSIGTGGPDTQYFGPGTRLTVL.

This clonotype was recorded a few times. The chain is built from TRBV9 and TRBJ2-5; 7 positions agree with TRBD2. The length of the CDR3 is 15 residues. CDR1 SGDLS and CDR2 YYNGEE come from the germline V gene. V lost 4 bases and J lost 0; bases outside the gene matches: 6. CDR3 nucleotide sequence: TGTGCCAGCAGCACCCCGGCGGGAGACCAAGAGACCCAGTACTTC. Translation gives CASSTPAGDQETQYF.

This clonotype has a count of ten or more. The V and J genes are TRBV5-6 and TRBJ2-1; 10 nucleotides align to TRBD1. The CDR3 spans 13 residues. The V segment lost 4 bases and the J segment 5 bases; nucleotides outside the gene matches: 0. Germline V gene data show CDR1 as SGHDT and CDR2 as YYEEEE. In DNA, the CDR3 is TGTGCCAGCAGCGGGACAGGGGACAATGAGCAGTTCTTC. It translates to CASSGTGDNEQFF.

This chain uses TRBV12-3 or TRBV12-4 with TRBJ1-1, with D unclear. Deletions cut 4 bases from V and 0 bases from J, with 9 bases between. This CDR3 region has 14 residues. The CDR3 loop is CASSYFLLNTEAFF. Written as DNA, the CDR3 is TGTGCCAGCAGTTACTTTTTGTTGAACACTGAAGCTTTCTTT.

This chain joins TRBV5-4 and TRBJ2-7; 15 bases align to TRBD2. J gave up 0 bases and V 4 bases, and 8 bases lay outside the gene matches. From germline, CDR1 is SGHNT and CDR2 YYREEE (reference sequence). This CDR3 comprises 18 residues. DNA of the CDR3: TGTGCCAGCAGCATAGGGACTAGCGGGGGGTTTCACTCCTACGAGCAGTACTTC. Protein: CASSIGTSGGFHSYEQYF.

The sample holds a few counts of this clonotype. The V and J genes are TRBV7-9 and TRBJ2-3; the D gene is possibly TRBD2 (5 bases). CDR3 size: 16 residues. The V end lost 1 base, the J end lost 1 base, and 12 bases lay between the germline ends. Looked up from germline, CDR1 is SEHNR and CDR2 is FQNEAQ (reference sequence). CDR3 DNA sequence: TGTGCCAGCAGCTTAGGCTTCGGGGTACGCACAGATACGCAGTATTTT. Amino acid sequence: CASSLGFGVRTDTQYF.

To note about this clonotype: A much larger clone lies one base from this, so it may be a read error. The V gene is TRBV4-1, the J gene TRBJ2-7, with a tentative D call TRBD1 (5 bases). Trimming pared 0 bases from V and 7 bases from J, leaving 19 bases between. CDR1 is MGHRA, CDR2 YSYEKL, per germline. The CDR3 has 16 amino acids. The CDR3 loop reads CASSQENDSWGGEQYF. CDR3 sequence (DNA): TGCGCCAGCAGCCAAGAGAACGACTCGTGGGGCGGTGAGCAGTACTTC.

This clonotype was counted between two and nine times. The gene calls are TRBV9 and TRBJ2-2; 9 positions agree with TRBD2. J lost 5 bases, V lost 4 bases, and 12 bases had no gene match. The CDR3 has 17 residues. Germline V CDR1 and CDR2: SGDLS, YYNGEE. CDR3 sequence reads: CASSSFPSGIRTGELFF. CDR3 sequence (DNA): TGTGCCAGCAGCTCATTTCCTAGCGGGATTAGAACCGGGGAGCTGTTTTTT.

This clonotype was observed a handful of times. This chain connects TRBV5-1 to TRBJ1-6, with a possible D match to TRBD1 (5 bases). This CDR3 region has 15 residues. Germline CDR1 and CDR2: SGHRS and YFSETQ. The V and J ends lost 5 bases and 3 bases respectively, with 12 bases between them. The DNA of the CDR3 is TGCGCCAGCAGTTCCGACAGAAACTATAATTCACCCCTCCACTTT. This sequence encodes CASSSDRNYNSPLHF.

This clonotype came up many times. The CDR3 loop reads CASRPTGAPYGYTF. In DNA form, the CDR3 reads TGTGCCAGCAGACCGACAGGGGCCCCTTATGGCTACACCTTC. The chain employs TRBV7-2 and TRBJ1-2; TRBD1 matches at 8 bases. CDR1 and CDR2 from the germline V gene are SGHTA and FQGNSA. With V trimmed by 6 bases and J by 5 bases, 8 bases remained unmatched. The CDR3 has 14 amino acids.

This clonotype was counted at least ten times. The J gene is TRBJ2-3, the V gene TRBV11-2; unclear D gene. The CDR3 sequence is 15 residues long. From germline, CDR1 is SGHAT and CDR2 FQNNGV. The V end was cut by 0 bases, the J end by 0 bases, with 7 bases between. CDR3 amino acids: CASSLDHLSTDTQYF. CDR3 nucleotides: TGTGCCAGCAGCTTAGACCACCTCAGCACAGATACGCAGTATTTT. The complete variable domain, with remaining parts taken from reference TRBV11-2 and TRBJ2-3, reads EAGVAQSPRYKIIEKRQSVAFWCNPISGHATLYWYQQILGQGPKLLIQFQNNGVVDDSQLPKDRFSAERLKGVDSTLKIQPAKLEDSAVYLCASSLDHLSTDTQYFGPGTRLTVL.

This clonotype was counted many times. This sequence joins TRBV10-3 and TRBJ2-2, with D possibly being TRBD1 (6 bases). V lost 7 bases, J lost 6 bases, and 12 bases lay in between. This CDR3 is 13 amino acids long. Germline CDR1 ENHRY, CDR2 SYGVKD. CDR3 in amino acids: CAITRGIPGELFF. The CDR3 DNA reads TGTGCCATCACGAGGGGGATCCCCGGGGAGCTGTTTTTT.

This clonotype was picked up a small number of times. The V and J genes are TRBV5-1 and TRBJ2-2, with TRBD1 matching over 9 bases. The CDR3 runs to 15 residues. Unmatched junction bases numbered 3, after V lost 3 bases and J lost 3 bases. Germline assignment: CDR1 SGHRS and CDR2 YFSETQ. The CDR3 nucleotides read TGCGCCAGCAGCTCTGACAGGGGGTACACCGGGGAGCTGTTTTTT. Its translation: CASSSDRGYTGELFF. The whole variable domain, filled in from reference TRBV5-1 and TRBJ2-2, reads KAGVTQTPRYLIKTRGQQVTLSCSPISGHRSVSWYQQTPGQGLQFLFEYFSETQRNKGNFPGRFSGRQFSNSRSEMNVSTLELGDSALYLCASSSDRGYTGELFFGEGSRLTVL.

This clonotype was observed at least ten times. The chain recombines TRBV12-2 with TRBJ2-7. TRBV12-2 is deemed a pseudogene. The CDR3 has 13 amino acids. The CDR3 loop is CASRLLGPYEQYF. The CDR3 bases are TGTGCAAGTCGCTTACTAGGACCCTACGAGCAGTACTTC.

This clonotype was seen repeatedly, ten times or more. The rearrangement joins TRBV6-2 or TRBV6-3 to TRBJ2-6; 8 positions agree with TRBD1. Germline values: CDR1 MNHEY, CDR2 SVGEGT. V lost 4 bases and J lost 4; bases outside the gene matches: 18. This CDR3 is built from 20 residues. For the CDR3, the DNA is TGTGCCAGCAGTTCCCCCCTCGGACAGGGAATGGTGAACGGGGCCAACGTCCTGACTTTC. Amino acid sequence: CASSSPLGQGMVNGANVLTF.

In its sample, this clonotype was seen a few times. The CDR3 DNA reads as TGTGCCAGCTCACCACTAGCGGGAAGTGAAGGAGAGACCCAGTACTTC. Amino acid sequence: CASSPLAGSEGETQYF. V gene TRBV18 combines with J gene TRBJ2-5; 8 bases fit TRBD2. The ends lost 1 base at V and 4 bases at J; junction bases unmatched: 8. Germline V lookup: CDR1 KGHSH, CDR2 LQKENI. The CDR3 runs to 16 residues.

The chain uses TRBV29-1 and TRBJ2-1; no reliable D call. V was pared by 7 bases and J by 8 bases, with 15 bases between. This CDR3 has 12 residues. Germline V gives CDR1 SQVTM, CDR2 ANQGSEA. CDR3 in amino acids: CSAGLSADEQFF. Written as DNA, the CDR3 is TGCAGCGCCGGATTATCCGCCGATGAGCAGTTCTTC.

This clonotype was picked up a small number of times. CDR3 residues: CASSTQLAGSYNEQFF. In DNA form, the CDR3 reads TGTGCCAGCAGTACACAACTAGCGGGCTCCTACAATGAGCAGTTCTTC. J is TRBJ2-1 and V is TRBV6-2 or TRBV6-3; 9 bases align to TRBD2. Germline V gene sequence: CDR1 MNHEY, CDR2 SVGEGT. The CDR3 runs to 16 residues. With 5 bases clipped from V and 0 bases from J, the junction kept 5 bases outside the gene matches.

This clonotype was detected many times. This chain joins TRBV19 and TRBJ2-2; 9 positions agree with TRBD1. Germline V gene data show CDR1 as LNHDA and CDR2 as SQIVND (reference sequence). The trim removed 10 bases at V and 4 bases at J, leaving 10 bases unmatched. The CDR3 is made up of 15 amino acids. Here the CDR3 DNA reads TGTGCCACCCGATCGGACAGGGGACGCACCGGGGAGCTGTTTTTT. This encodes CATRSDRGRTGELFF.

This chain connects TRBV9 to TRBJ1-1, with 10 bases matching TRBD1. Trimming cost V 2 bases and J 10 bases; bases outside gene matches: 8. The CDR3 sequence is 14 residues long. Germline V CDR1 and CDR2: SGDLS, YYNGEE. In DNA form, the CDR3 reads TGTGCCAGCAGCGTGACAGGGGGCTATAGTTTAGCTTTCTTT. Translating gives CASSVTGGYSLAFF.

This clonotype was recorded only once. This sequence may be a read error, since a much larger clone differs from it by one base. The rearrangement joins TRBV7-9 to TRBJ1-4; 8 positions agree with TRBD1. The germline V gene has CDR1 SEHNR and CDR2 FQNEAQ (reference sequence). CDR3 length: 13 residues. Trimming took 11 bases from V and 0 from J; bases not matched to a gene: 2. CDR3 loop: CAVQGATNEKLFF. Here the CDR3 DNA reads TGTGCCGTACAGGGGGCAACTAATGAAAAACTGTTTTTT.

This clonotype was recorded a few times. J is TRBJ2-3 and V is TRBV2, with no clear D. Germline V CDR1 and CDR2: SNHLY, FYNNEI. The CDR3 runs to 12 residues. V was trimmed by 4 bases and J by 5 bases, leaving 7 bases between them. CDR3 coding DNA: TGTGCCAGCAGTGGGTTCGGAGATACGCAGTATTTT. Encoded protein: CASSGFGDTQYF.

The chain employs TRBV5-4 and TRBJ2-3, with 14 bases aligning to TRBD2. The CDR3 extends over 16 amino acids. The trim removed 4 bases at V and 3 bases at J, leaving 4 bases unmatched. CDR1 and CDR2 from the germline V gene are SGHNT and YYREEE (reference sequence). For the CDR3, the DNA is TGTGCCAGCAGCGACGGGACTAGCGGGGGTACAGATACGCAGTATTTT. Translated: CASSDGTSGGTDTQYF.

This clonotype was recorded at least ten times. The chain carries TRBV6-1 and TRBJ2-7; tentatively, D is TRBD2 (6 bases). The germline V gene encodes CDR1 MNHNS and CDR2 SASEGT. The CDR3 has 11 residues. V was cut by 8 bases and J by 2 bases, with 7 bases left in between. This chain's CDR3 is CASSGAYEQYF. DNA for the CDR3: TGTGCCAGCTCGGGGGCCTACGAGCAGTACTTC.

This clonotype was counted between two and nine times. The CDR3 coding sequence is TGTGCCAGCAGCTTAAGCGATGGGACTGAAGCTTTCTTT. Protein product: CASSLSDGTEAFF. The V gene is TRBV7-3, the J gene TRBJ1-1; D unresolved. The CDR3 extends over 13 amino acids. V was trimmed by 1 base and J by 5 bases, leaving 8 bases between them. Germline CDR1 is SGHTA and CDR2 is FQGTGA.

This clonotype was picked up a small number of times. The V gene is TRBV7-3, the J gene TRBJ1-2; D might be TRBD1 (6 bases). The V end was cut by 3 bases, the J end by 3 bases, with 11 bases between. The V gene's germline CDR1 is SGHTA and CDR2 FQGTGA. This CDR3 has 14 amino acids. CDR3 sequence reads: CASSLGGADYGYTF. CDR3 sequence (DNA): TGTGCCAGCAGCTTGGGGGGCGCGGACTATGGCTACACCTTC.

The V gene is TRBV28, the J gene TRBJ1-1; D remains unclear. This CDR3 has 12 residues. Germline lookup yields CDR1 MDHEN and CDR2 SYDVKM. V lost 5 bases and J lost 3, with 7 bases in between. The CDR3 protein is CASSRRDTEAFF. DNA of the CDR3: TGTGCCAGCAGTCGGCGGGACACTGAAGCTTTCTTT.

This clonotype has ten or more counts. V is TRBV4-1 and J is TRBJ1-3; D ambiguous. The length of the CDR3 is 15 residues. V lost 1 base and J 0 bases, leaving 7 bases between the germline ends. Germline CDR1 MGHRA, CDR2 YSYEKL. This chain's CDR3 is CASSQGENSGNTIYF. CDR3 bases: TGCGCCAGCAGCCAAGGCGAGAACTCTGGAAACACCATATATTTT.

This clonotype was picked up a small number of times. A read error may account for a junction end that differs from germline. V gene TRBV7-9 combines with J gene TRBJ2-3, with 7 bases lining up with TRBD2. Germline CDR1 reads SEHNR; CDR2 reads FQNEAQ (reference sequence). CDR3 length: 9 amino acids. In DNA, the CDR3 is TGTGCCAGCAGCGAAGGGACTACTTTT. Its protein is CASSEGTTF.